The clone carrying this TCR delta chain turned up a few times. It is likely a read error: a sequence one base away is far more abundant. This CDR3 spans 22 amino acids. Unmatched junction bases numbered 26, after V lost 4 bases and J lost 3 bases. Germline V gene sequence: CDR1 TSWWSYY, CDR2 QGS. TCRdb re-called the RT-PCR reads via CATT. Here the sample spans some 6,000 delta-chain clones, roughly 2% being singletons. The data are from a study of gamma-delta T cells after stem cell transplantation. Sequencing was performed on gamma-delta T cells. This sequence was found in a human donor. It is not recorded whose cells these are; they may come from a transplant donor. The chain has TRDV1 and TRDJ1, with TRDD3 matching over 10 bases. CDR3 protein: CALGVPFLTMHLYWGIPDKLIF. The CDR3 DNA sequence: TGTGCTCTTGGGGTACCCTTCCTAACAATGCACCTGTACTGGGGGATCCCCGATAAACTCATCTTT.